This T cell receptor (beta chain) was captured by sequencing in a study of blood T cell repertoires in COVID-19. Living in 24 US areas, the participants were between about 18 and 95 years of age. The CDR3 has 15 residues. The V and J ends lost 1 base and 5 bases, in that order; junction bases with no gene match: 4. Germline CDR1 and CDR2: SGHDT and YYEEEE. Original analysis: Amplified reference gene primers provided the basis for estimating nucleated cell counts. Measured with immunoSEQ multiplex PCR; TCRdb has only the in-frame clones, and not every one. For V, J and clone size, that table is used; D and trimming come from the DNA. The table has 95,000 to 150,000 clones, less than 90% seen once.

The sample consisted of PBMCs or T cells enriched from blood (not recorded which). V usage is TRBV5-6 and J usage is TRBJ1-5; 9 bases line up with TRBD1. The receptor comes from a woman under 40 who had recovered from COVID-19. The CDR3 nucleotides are TGTGCCAGCAGCTTGTTGGGACAGGGTTATCAGCCCCAGCATTTT. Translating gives CASSLLGQGYQPQHF.